Sequencing of this T cell receptor (beta chain) was carried out in a study of cytomegalovirus exposure and HLA in healthy donors. Study conclusions and caveats: As confirmed in vitro, a few CMV-associated chains were specific for CMV antigens. Rarity held for most TCR sequences, but there were some public TCRs that occurred in many donors.

Germline loops: CDR1 MNHEY, CDR2 SVGAGI. The length of the CDR3 is 14 residues. V was clipped by 0 bases and J by 8 bases, with 11 bases between them. Clones were sequenced by immunoSEQ multiplex PCR, and TCRdb holds only the in-frame ones, with some missing. This sample carries 57,000 or so clones, just under 95% of them seen once, and the ten largest clones take under 2.5%. The sample holds one count of this clone. Its antigen remains unknown. Sample: PBMCs. V is TRBV6-5 and J is TRBJ2-4; D call uncertain. The sequence derives from a man between 18 and 35 years old in good health and CMV-seronegative. CDR3 protein: CASSYSSRKDIQYF. CDR3 in DNA: TGTGCCAGCAGTTACTCGAGCAGGAAGGACATTCAGTACTTC.